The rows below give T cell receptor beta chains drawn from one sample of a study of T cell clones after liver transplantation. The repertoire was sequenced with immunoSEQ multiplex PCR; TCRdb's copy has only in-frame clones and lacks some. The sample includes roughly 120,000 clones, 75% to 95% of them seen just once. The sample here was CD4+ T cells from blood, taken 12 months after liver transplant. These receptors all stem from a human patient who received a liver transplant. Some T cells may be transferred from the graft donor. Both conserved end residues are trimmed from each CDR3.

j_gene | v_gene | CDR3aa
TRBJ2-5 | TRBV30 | AWGDRDRRETQY
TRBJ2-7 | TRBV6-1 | ASSEAQGFYEQY
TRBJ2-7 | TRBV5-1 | ASSSGTGVSYEQY
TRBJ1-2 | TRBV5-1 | ASSLDRPGYGYT
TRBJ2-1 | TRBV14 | ASSQGRNRVYNEQF
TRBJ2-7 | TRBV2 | ASPDRPSYEQY
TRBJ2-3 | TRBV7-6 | ASSVAVGGMADTQY
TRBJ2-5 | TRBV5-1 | ASSFIAGGSLETQY
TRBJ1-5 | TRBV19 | ASIGTNQPQH
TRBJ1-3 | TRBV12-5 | ASAASFGRGRNTIY
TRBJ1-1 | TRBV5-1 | ASSVLGTGVQNTEAF
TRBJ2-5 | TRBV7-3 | ASSSGTGHQETQY
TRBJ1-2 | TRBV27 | ASAFGREYGYT
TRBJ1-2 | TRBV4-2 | ASSRTGGNYGYT
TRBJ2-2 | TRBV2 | ASSLRQGAGTGELF
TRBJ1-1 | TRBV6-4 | ASSETQQGRAF
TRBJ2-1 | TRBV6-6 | GAGYNEQF
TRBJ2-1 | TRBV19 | ASRRLAGNNEQF
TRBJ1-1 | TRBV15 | ATSLQRVANTEAF
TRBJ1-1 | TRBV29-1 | SVGGQGLSNTEAF
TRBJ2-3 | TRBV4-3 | ASSQDLYRGPSVTQY
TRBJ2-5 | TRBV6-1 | ASFQQKETQY
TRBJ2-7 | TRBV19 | ASSRASGSLYEQY
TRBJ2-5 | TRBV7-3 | ASSPLGLGGTQY
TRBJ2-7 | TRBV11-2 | ASSSLRDRGNYEQY
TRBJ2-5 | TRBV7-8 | ASSSDRTSETQY